The T cell receptor (beta chain) described here comes from a study of graft-versus-host responses after intestinal transplantation. About the study: Recipients got multivisceral, liver-intestinal, or isolated intestinal transplants. All of the recipients had induction that used anti-thymocyte globulin, then tacrolimus and steroids for approximately 3 years.

Concerning this clone: The antigen remains undetermined.

Study findings and constraints: Detected in recipient marrow were GvH clones, some of which were first observed in ileum or blood. Allografts from individuals with graft-donor T cell macrochimerism displayed high graft-versus-host to host-versus-graft clonal ratios.

Sequenced by immunoSEQ multiplex PCR; TCRdb stores in-frame clones only, minus some. The sample has about 88,000 clones, 85% to 95% seen once. The V end was cut by 3 bases, the J end by 11 bases, with 19 bases between. Germline assignment: CDR1 LNHDA and CDR2 SQIVND (reference sequence). This CDR3 is built from 14 residues. The chain recombines TRBV19 with TRBJ1-1, with D unresolved. This clonotype was sampled from a human donor who was the organ donor for an intestinal transplant. The starting material was unstimulated CD4+ T cells sorted from spleen or lymph node cells, obtained before transplant. CDR3 protein: CASSMGIGAVGAFF. The CDR3 DNA is TGTGCCAGTAGTATGGGGATCGGAGCGGTCGGTGCTTTCTTT.